This TCR beta chain stems from a study of T cells in Graves' hyperthyroidism and ophthalmopathy. Study-level background: The authors collected peripheral blood at initial diagnosis, before any treatment.

Study results and limitations: Before onset, by a median of around six months, the model predicted ophthalmopathy.

This clonotype came up many times. Its specificity is unknown. Amplification yielded TCR beta CDR3 regions, with RNA transcripts as the source. The HTBI primer set was used in a first-round RT-PCR of the TCR CDR3. Each CDR3 protein is one row after TCRdb ran MiXCR on the multiplex PCR reads. The table includes hundreds of thousands of distinct CDR3 sequences, around 15% detected once. Specimen: blood. The receptor comes from a woman in her forties or fifties with Graves' ophthalmopathy.

This chain's CDR3 is CASSLVGQGYRNEQFF. For the CDR3, the DNA is TGTGCCAGCAGCTTAGTGGGGCAGGGGTATAGGAATGAGCAGTTCTTC. This chain connects TRBV11-1 to TRBJ2-1; TRBD1 is a possible D gene (6 bases). Looked up from germline, CDR1 is SGHAT and CDR2 is FQDESV (reference sequence). CDR3 length equals 16 residues. V was shortened by 1 base and J by 7 bases, with 17 bases between the two germline ends.